The clone carrying this T cell receptor beta chain has only a few counts. Antigen specificity is unknown. This record belongs to a study of T cells in Graves' hyperthyroidism and ophthalmopathy. Study-wide results and caveats: Progression to ophthalmopathy was predicted a median of roughly 6.8 months early. Within blood appeared most thyroid clonotypes that had expanded above 0.001.

Amplification of TCR beta CDR3 regions was performed using RNA transcripts as template. HTBI primers were used for first-round RT-PCR of the TCR CDR3. Using its own MiXCR run on the multiplex PCR reads, TCRdb lists one record per CDR3 protein. The sample holds approximately 600,000 distinct CDR3 sequences, roughly 14% seen once. Germline CDR1 MNHEY, CDR2 SVGAGI. The CDR3 is 12 residues long. The ends lost 6 bases at V and 7 bases at J; junction bases unmatched: 2. This receptor was identified in a woman in her thirties with Graves' hyperthyroidism that later progressed to Graves' ophthalmopathy. Sequencing was performed on blood. The chain employs TRBV6-5 and TRBJ2-2, with TRBD1 matching 7 bases. The CDR3 loop is CASRGQIGELFF. The DNA of the CDR3 is TGTGCCAGCAGGGGACAGATCGGGGAGCTGTTTTTT.